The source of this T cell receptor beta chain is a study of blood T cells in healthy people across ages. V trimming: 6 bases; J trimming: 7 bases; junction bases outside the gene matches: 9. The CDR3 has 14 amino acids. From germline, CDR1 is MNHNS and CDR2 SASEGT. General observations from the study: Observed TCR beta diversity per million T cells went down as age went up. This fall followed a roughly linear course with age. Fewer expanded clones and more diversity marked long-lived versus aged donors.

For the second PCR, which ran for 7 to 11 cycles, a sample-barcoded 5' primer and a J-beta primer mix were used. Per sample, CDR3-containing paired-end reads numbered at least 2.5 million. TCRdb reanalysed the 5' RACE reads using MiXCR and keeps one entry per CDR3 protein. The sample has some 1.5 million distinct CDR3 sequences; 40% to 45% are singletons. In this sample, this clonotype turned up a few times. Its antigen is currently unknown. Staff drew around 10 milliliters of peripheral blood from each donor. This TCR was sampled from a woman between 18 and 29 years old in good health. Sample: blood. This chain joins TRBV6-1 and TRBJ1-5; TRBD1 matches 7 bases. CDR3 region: CASRTGTVGQPQHF. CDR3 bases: TGTGCCAGCAGGACCGGGACAGTTGGCCAGCCCCAGCATTTT.